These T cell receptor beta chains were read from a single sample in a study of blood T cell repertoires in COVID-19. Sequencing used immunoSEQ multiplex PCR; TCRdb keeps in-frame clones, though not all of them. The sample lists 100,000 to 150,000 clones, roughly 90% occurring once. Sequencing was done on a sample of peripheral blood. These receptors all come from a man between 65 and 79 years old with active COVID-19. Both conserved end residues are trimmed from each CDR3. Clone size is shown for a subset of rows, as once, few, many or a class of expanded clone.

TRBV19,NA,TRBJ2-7,ASSISGTSGTREQY
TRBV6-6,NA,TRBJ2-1,ASSLDTYNEQF
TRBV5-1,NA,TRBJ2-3,ASSLQGSTDTQY
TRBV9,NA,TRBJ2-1,ASSRRTGGRDEQF
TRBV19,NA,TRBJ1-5,ATASGQGNQPQH
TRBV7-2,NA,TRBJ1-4,ASSLAQRANEKLF
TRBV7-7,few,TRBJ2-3,ASSSSGLVSDTQY
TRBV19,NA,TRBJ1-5,ASSRRTGFNQPQH
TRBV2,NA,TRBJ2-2,ASRGTRANTGELF
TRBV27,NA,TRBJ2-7,ASSLLGGSYEQY
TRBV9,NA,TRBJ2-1,ASSPRGTSGIRNEQF
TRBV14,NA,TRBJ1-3,ASSQQGTYSGNTIY
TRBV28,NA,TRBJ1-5,ASSLPQYVGRQPQH
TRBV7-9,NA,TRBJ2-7,ASSLRREGIEQY
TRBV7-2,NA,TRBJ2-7,ASSTALGTSYEQY
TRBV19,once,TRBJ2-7,ASSIDPAKAGGSSYEQY
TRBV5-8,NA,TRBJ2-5,ASSQRQGGVRETQY
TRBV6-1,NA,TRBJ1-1,ASSGRQGTLTLNTEAF
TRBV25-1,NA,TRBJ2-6,ASSDRGSGANVLT
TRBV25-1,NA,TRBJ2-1,ASSEGGTYNEQF
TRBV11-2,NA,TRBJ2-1,ASNLGRSEQF
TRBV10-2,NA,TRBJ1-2,ASSATGDPNYGYT
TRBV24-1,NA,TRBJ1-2,ATSSGQINYGYT
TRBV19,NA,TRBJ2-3,ASRQGASTDTQY
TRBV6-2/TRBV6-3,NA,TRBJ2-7,ASSTGTARAEQY
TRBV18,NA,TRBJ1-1,ASSLGQTAF
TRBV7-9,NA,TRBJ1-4,ASTRTGASEKLF